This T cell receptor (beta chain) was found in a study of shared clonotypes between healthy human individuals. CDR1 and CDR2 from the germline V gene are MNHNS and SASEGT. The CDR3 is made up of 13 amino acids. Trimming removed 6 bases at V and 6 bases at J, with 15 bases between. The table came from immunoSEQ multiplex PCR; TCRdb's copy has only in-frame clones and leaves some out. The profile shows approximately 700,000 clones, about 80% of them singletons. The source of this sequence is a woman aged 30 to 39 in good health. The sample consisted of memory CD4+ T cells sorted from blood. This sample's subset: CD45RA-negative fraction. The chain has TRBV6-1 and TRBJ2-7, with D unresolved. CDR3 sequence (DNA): TGTGCCAGCAGGGCAGCCGCGTTCGTCGAGCAGTACTTC. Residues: CASRAAAFVEQYF.